This TCR beta chain was identified in a study of beta chain features in type 1 diabetes. Study background: Patients were similar to healthy donors in age and gender (as well as in cell yields). Whole-study results and caveats: Fewer insertions but more deletions were seen at VDJ junctions in type 1 diabetes patients. When Type 1 diabetes patients were examined, their TCRB CDR3s proved moderately but significantly shorter in all four CD4+ subsets.

The CDR3 extends over 15 amino acids. V lost 1 base, J lost 2 bases, and 3 bases stayed unmatched. Germline values: CDR1 SGHNT, CDR2 YYREEE (reference sequence). Expressed TCRB transcripts were sequenced because the isolated RNA had all been reverse transcribed beforehand. Some clones are missing from TCRdb's copy, which holds only in-frame ones; the method was immunoSEQ multiplex PCR. The sample lists more than 250,000 clones, roughly 21% seen once, with about 0.028% in the top ten. The authors sorted CD4+ naive, central memory, regulatory and stem cell-like memory cells via CD45RO/CCR7/CD25/CD127/CD95/CD27. With respect to this clone: Antigen specificity is unknown.

This sequence originates from a woman in her forties with type 1 diabetes. Sequenced sample: naive CD4+ T cells from blood. The chain recombines TRBV5-4 with TRBJ1-2; 9 nucleotides align to TRBD1. The DNA of the CDR3 is TGTGCCAGCAGCTTGCAACAGGGGGCGAACTATGGCTACACCTTC. The encoded protein is CASSLQQGANYGYTF.